This is a list of T cell receptor beta chains from one sample in a study of T-cell memory formation after mild COVID-19. TCRdb reanalysed the 5' RACE reads using MiXCR and keeps one entry per CDR3 protein. The sample includes roughly 250,000 distinct CDR3 sequences, about a sixth of them seen just once. Sequencing was done on a sample of PBMCs or a T cell subset sorted from them (not recorded which). The origin of the receptors is a man younger than 35 who had mild COVID-19 (a few samples of this study predate the infection). Cell type and time point are not known. CDR3s include the opening cysteine and the closing phenylalanine or tryptophan. A D gene is named only where the DNA matches it firmly. The size of a clone is reported for some rows only, either as once, few or many, or as a class for expanded clones.

j_gene,d_gene,abundance,v_gene,CDR3aa,CDR3nt
TRBJ1-2,.,many,TRBV4-2,CASSQDKGAGRGYTF,TGTGCCAGCAGCCAAGATAAAGGTGCGGGAAGGGGCTACACCTTC
TRBJ2-3,.,.,TRBV6-4,CASSAQGSDTQYF,TGTGCCAGCAGTGCGCAGGGGTCAGATACGCAGTATTTT
TRBJ1-6,.,few,TRBV6-2/TRBV6-3,CASSYSAKFSPLHF,TGTGCCAGCAGTTACTCGGCAAAATTTTCACCCCTCCACTTT
TRBJ1-5,.,.,TRBV2,CASSDRVLYSNQPQHF,TGTGCCAGCAGTGATAGGGTCCTTTATAGCAATCAGCCCCAGCATTTT
TRBJ2-1,TRBD1,many,TRBV12-3/TRBV12-4,CASSTDRDYNEQFF,TGTGCCAGCAGCACGGACAGGGATTACAATGAGCAGTTCTTC
TRBJ1-1,.,few,TRBV6-2/TRBV6-3,CASSRWGETEAFF,TGTGCCAGCAGTAGGTGGGGGGAAACTGAAGCTTTCTTT
TRBJ2-1,TRBD1,few,TRBV7-2,CASSFGTDSYNEQFF,TGTGCCAGCAGCTTTGGGACAGACTCCTACAATGAGCAGTTCTTC
TRBJ2-1,.,.,TRBV4-3,CASSPSDNRATNEQFF,TGCGCCAGCAGCCCCTCTGACAACAGGGCTACCAATGAGCAGTTCTTC
TRBJ1-4,.,.,TRBV5-1,CASSLEGSWEKLFF,TGCGCCAGCAGCTTGGAGGGTTCTTGGGAAAAACTGTTTTTT
TRBJ1-5,.,.,TRBV5-1,CASSLLGGEAQHF,TGCGCCAGCAGCCTGCTGGGGGGGGAAGCCCAGCATTTT
TRBJ1-1,.,once,TRBV7-3,CASSLSTDNTEAFF,TGTGCCAGCAGCCTATCGACAGACAACACTGAAGCTTTCTTT
TRBJ1-2,TRBD1,few,TRBV29-1,CSVSAGGPLNYGYTF,TGCAGCGTTTCGGCAGGGGGCCCACTTAACTATGGCTACACCTTC
TRBJ2-5,.,many,TRBV7-2,CASSLNSRQETQYF,TGTGCCAGCAGCTTGAACAGTCGGCAAGAGACCCAGTACTTC
TRBJ2-3,.,many,TRBV7-2,CASSLTGHLTDTQYF,TGTGCCAGCAGCCTTACAGGTCACCTCACAGATACGCAGTATTTT
TRBJ2-7,.,few,TRBV12-3/TRBV12-4,CASSLDHEQYF,TGTGCCAGCAGTTTAGACCACGAGCAGTACTTC
TRBJ2-2,.,many,TRBV6-6,CASSYRAANTGELFF,TGTGCCAGCAGTTACAGGGCAGCGAACACCGGGGAGCTGTTTTTT
TRBJ2-3,TRBD2,few,TRBV6-5,CASTLTSGASTDTQYF,TGTGCCAGCACCTTGACTAGCGGGGCTAGCACAGATACGCAGTATTTT
TRBJ2-2,.,few,TRBV6-6,CASHRPANTGELFF,TGTGCCAGCCACAGACCCGCGAACACCGGGGAGCTGTTTTTT
TRBJ2-2,.,many,TRBV6-2/TRBV6-3,CASSAFWAANTGELFF,TGTGCCAGCAGTGCCTTTTGGGCAGCGAACACCGGGGAGCTGTTTTTT
TRBJ1-6,.,many,TRBV6-4,CASSDNGYNSPLHF,TGTGCCAGCAGTGACAACGGGTATAATTCACCCCTCCACTTT
TRBJ2-1,TRBD1,.,TRBV5-1,CASSIGQGPDEQFF,TGCGCCAGCAGCATAGGACAGGGCCCCGATGAGCAGTTCTTC
TRBJ2-7,.,few,TRBV6-5,CASSSPLADEQYF,TGTGCCAGCAGTTCCCCACTGGCAGACGAGCAGTACTTC
TRBJ1-2,TRBD1,few,TRBV7-9,CASSPPGEGAHYGYTF,TGTGCCAGCAGCCCTCCGGGTGAGGGGGCACACTATGGCTACACCTTC
TRBJ1-6,.,.,TRBV11-2,CASSLDPGYNSPLHF,TGTGCCAGCAGCTTAGATCCAGGGTATAATTCACCCCTCCACTTT
TRBJ2-4,.,few,TRBV20-1,CSARGRGHLLPPDIQYF,TGCAGTGCTAGAGGGAGGGGACACCTCCTTCCCCCGGACATTCAGTACTTC
TRBJ2-5,TRBD2,few,TRBV5-1,CASSPGTSGGGETQYF,TGCGCCAGCAGCCCCGGGACTAGCGGGGGGGGAGAGACCCAGTACTTC
TRBJ2-2,.,.,TRBV5-1,CASSLGRGANTGELFF,TGCGCCAGCAGCTTGGGGCGAGGGGCGAACACCGGGGAGCTGTTTTTT
TRBJ2-1,.,few,TRBV6-1,CASSVQSSYNEQFF,TGTGCCAGCAGCGTACAGAGCTCCTACAATGAGCAGTTCTTC
TRBJ1-2,.,.,TRBV5-5,CASSLSADSYGYTF,TGTGCCAGCAGCTTGTCCGCGGACAGCTATGGCTACACCTTC
TRBJ2-2,TRBD2,few,TRBV20-1,CSARGGTSGGNTGELFF,TGCAGTGCTAGAGGAGGGACTAGCGGGGGAAACACCGGGGAGCTGTTTTTT